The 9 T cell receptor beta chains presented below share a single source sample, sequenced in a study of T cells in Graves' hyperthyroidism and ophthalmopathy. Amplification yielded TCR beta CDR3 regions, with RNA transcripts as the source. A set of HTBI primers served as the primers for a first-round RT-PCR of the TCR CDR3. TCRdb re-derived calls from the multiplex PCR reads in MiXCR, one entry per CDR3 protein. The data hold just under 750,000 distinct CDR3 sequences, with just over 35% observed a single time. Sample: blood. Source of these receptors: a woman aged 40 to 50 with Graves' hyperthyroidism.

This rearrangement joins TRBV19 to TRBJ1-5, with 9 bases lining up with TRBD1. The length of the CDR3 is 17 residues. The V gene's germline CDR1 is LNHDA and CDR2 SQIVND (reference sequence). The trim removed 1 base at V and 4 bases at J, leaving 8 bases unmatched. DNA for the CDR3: TGTGCCAGTAGTATAGCATCTTGGGACAGGGTAAATCAGCCCCAGCATTTT. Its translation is CASSIASWDRVNQPQHF.

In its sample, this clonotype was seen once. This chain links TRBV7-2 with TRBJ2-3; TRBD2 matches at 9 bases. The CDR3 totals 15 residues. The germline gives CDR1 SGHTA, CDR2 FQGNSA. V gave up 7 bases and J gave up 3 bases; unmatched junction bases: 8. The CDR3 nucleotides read TGTGCCAGCACCCCGGGACTAGCCTGGACAGATACGCAGTATTTT. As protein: CASTPGLAWTDTQYF.

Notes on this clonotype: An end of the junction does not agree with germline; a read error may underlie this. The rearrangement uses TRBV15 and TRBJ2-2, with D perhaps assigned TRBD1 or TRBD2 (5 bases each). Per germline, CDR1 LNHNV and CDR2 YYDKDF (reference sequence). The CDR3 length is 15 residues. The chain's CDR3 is CAARSRDGHTGELFF. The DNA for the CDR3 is TGTGCCGCCAGAAGCAGGGACGGCCACACCGGGGAGCTGTTTTTT.

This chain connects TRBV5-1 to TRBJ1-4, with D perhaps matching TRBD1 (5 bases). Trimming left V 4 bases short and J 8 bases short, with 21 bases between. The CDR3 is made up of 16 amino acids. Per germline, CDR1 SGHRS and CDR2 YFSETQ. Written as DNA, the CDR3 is TGCGCCAGCAGCATCGGGACGTCCCCTTCGAGGGAAAAACTGTTTTTT. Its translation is CASSIGTSPSREKLFF. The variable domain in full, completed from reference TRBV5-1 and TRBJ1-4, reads KAGVTQTPRYLIKTRGQQVTLSCSPISGHRSVSWYQQTPGQGLQFLFEYFSETQRNKGNFPGRFSGRQFSNSRSEMNVSTLELGDSALYLCASSIGTSPSREKLFFGSGTQLSVL.

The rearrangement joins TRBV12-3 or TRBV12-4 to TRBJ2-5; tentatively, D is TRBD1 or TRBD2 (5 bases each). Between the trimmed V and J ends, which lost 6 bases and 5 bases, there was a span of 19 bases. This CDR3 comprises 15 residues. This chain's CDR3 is CASSVVGGAGETQYF. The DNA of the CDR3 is TGTGCCAGCAGCGTAGTTGGGGGTGCAGGGGAGACCCAGTACTTC.

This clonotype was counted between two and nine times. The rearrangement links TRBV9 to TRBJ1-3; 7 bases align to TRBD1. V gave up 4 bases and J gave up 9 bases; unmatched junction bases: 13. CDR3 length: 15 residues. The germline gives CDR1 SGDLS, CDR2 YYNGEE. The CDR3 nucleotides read TGTGCCAGCAGCCCCGCGGGACAGAACTTAGGCACCATATATTTT. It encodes CASSPAGQNLGTIYF.

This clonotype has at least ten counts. The CDR3 spells CASTPWGRVYGYTF. The DNA for the CDR3 is TGTGCCAGTACCCCTTGGGGGCGCGTCTATGGCTACACCTTC. The V and J genes are TRBV19 and TRBJ1-2; the D gene is possibly TRBD1 (6 bases). V was shortened by 7 bases and J by 4 bases, with 16 bases between the two germline ends. Germline-derived CDR1 and CDR2 are LNHDA and SQIVND (reference sequence). The CDR3 has 14 amino acids.

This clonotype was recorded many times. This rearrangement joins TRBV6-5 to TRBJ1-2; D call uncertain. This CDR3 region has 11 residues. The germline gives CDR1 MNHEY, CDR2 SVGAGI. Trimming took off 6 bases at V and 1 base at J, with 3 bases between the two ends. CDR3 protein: CASRFNYGYTF. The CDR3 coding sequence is TGTGCCAGCAGATTTAACTATGGCTACACCTTC.

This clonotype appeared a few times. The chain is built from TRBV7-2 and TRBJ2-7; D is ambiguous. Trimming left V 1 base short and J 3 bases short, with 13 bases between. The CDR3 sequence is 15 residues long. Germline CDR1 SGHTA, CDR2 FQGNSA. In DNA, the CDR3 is TGTGCCAGCAGCTTAGGGTCCGGACCCGGCTACGAGCAGTACTTC. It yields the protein CASSLGSGPGYEQYF.